The source of this T cell receptor (beta chain) is a study of T-cell memory formation after mild COVID-19 (dated by TCRdb to 2020 to 2022). Broadly, across the study: Most TCR sequence clusters were specific to one of the two donors. In a couple of donors, T-cell clones that expanded and contracted after mild COVID-19 were followed by sequencing TCRalpha and TCRbeta repertoires longitudinally. Two young, previously healthy adult volunteers, one female and one male, were included in the cohort.

Sequencing instrument: Illumina NovaSeq 6000. TCRalpha and TCRbeta cDNA libraries were built by 5'RACE with constant-segment primers, adding sample barcodes and unique molecular identifiers. RNA was extracted from every sample with Trizol reagent. Amplification of the libraries took two PCR steps, and the second step added a second sample barcode plus Illumina TruSeq adapters. Libraries were sequenced on an Illumina NovaSeq with 2 x 150 bp paired-end reads. Processing in the source paper ran as follows. With migec v1.2.7, reads were demultiplexed and then collapsed into UMI-guided consensus sequences. With mixcr v2.1.11, UMI consensuses were aligned to TRA and TRB V and J templates and assembled into clonotypes. A clonotype was counted as expanded or contracted only when both edgeR and NoisET called the clonotype significant, with the noise models trained on biological replicates. For edgeR calls, the thresholds were a false discovery rate-adjusted p below 0.01 and a log2 fold-change of 1. As an exploratory analysis of dynamics, max-normalized trajectories of the 1000 most abundant clonotypes were examined by PCA with hierarchical clustering. Separately sequenced CD4+ and CD8+ repertoires were used to assign a CD4 or CD8 phenotype to each responding clone. TCRdb reran the public reads through fastp at Q25 and MiXCR, keeping productive beta chains. Rows are unified per CDR3 protein, each entry keeping the most common DNA and genes. The V and J calls were not made by the authors but by TCRdb's processing. This sample comprises roughly 380,000 distinct CDR3 sequences, over 25% of them detected only once. Of the sample, approximately 12% falls within the top ten clones.

This clonotype was seen a handful of times. This receptor's antigen is unknown. Per-nucleotide qualities are absent, and no much larger clonotype sits a single base away. Study-wide findings and limitations: The study covered only two mild cases, and larger cohorts including severe cases with pre-infection samples were considered necessary. Clones that contracted from day 15 to 85 showed balanced CD4/CD8 phenotypes, whereas a second wave of clones that expanded from day 15 to 37 leaned towards CD4+. Contracting CD4+ clones were found mainly in CM and EM memory subsets, while CD8+ clones were enriched in EMRA. Some responding clones were detected in pre-infection memory, which suggested that pre-existing cross-reactive memory T cells had joined the SARS-CoV-2 response. Whether the second-wave clones peaking on day 37 were SARS-CoV-2 specific was not confirmed.

Ficoll-Paque density gradient centrifugation was the method used to isolate PBMCs. Reading the germline V gene (reference sequence) gives CDR1 GTSNPN and CDR2 SVGIG. V is shortened by 0 bases, J by 7 bases, and the region joining them spans 9 bases. The CDR3 measures 12 amino acids from cysteine to phenylalanine. Only CDR3 DNA is held: 36 bases, read in frame from base 1. Source material: PBMCs or a T cell subset sorted from them (not recorded which). The chain couples TRBV30 to TRBJ1-1; TRBD1 is a weak D gene call, 6 bases matching. This TCR was sampled from an adult woman who had mild COVID-19 (a few samples of this study predate the infection). The sample titles of this study are shuffled in the database, so cell type and time point are left out; the donor was told from shared clones. The CDR3 region reads CAWSVLDSEAFF. In nucleotides, the sequence is TGTGCCTGGAGTGTACTGGACAGTGAAGCTTTCTTT.